This record covers a single T cell receptor beta chain. Antigen specificity is unknown. This sample's time point: 20-29 weeks after completion of therapy. TCRdb keeps only in-frame clones here, not all; method: immunoSEQ multiplex PCR. The sample has 20,000 or so clones; 84% are singletons. V was cut by 0 bases and J by 11 bases, with 13 bases left in between. Germline V CDR1 and CDR2: MNHEY, SVGAGI. The CDR3 loop spans 13 amino acids. This sample is part of a study of T cell therapy after organ transplantation. The gene calls are TRBV6-5 and TRBJ1-1; D not resolved. The sample consisted of CD8+ T cells from blood, taken after autologous CMV-specific T cell therapy. The origin of this receptor is a human patient who had received a solid organ transplant and had CMV disease. Some T cells may be supplied by the graft donor. The CDR3 region is CASSYSMAERAFF. CDR3 DNA: TGTGCCAGCAGTTACTCGATGGCGGAGCGGGCTTTCTTT.